The clone carrying this T cell receptor (beta chain) was observed a handful of times. Semi-nested PCR with Nested Universal Primer A followed constant-region reverse priming of full-length variable regions. TCRdb reprocessed the 5' RACE reads with MiXCR, giving one entry per CDR3 protein. This table holds 45,000 to 60,000 distinct CDR3 sequences, approximately 23% found once. The CDR3 covers 14 residues. Trimming stripped 0 bases from V and 6 bases from J, with 12 bases between. Germline CDR1 is SGHTA and CDR2 is FQGNSA. The clonotype originates from a female donor with breast cancer. The chain couples TRBV7-2 to TRBJ2-7, with a possible D match to TRBD1 (5 bases). Sequenced material: tumor-infiltrating naive CD4+ T cells sorted from the breast tumor. This sample's subset: naive CD4+ T cells, CD4+CD45RA+CD25-. CDR3 region: CASSLAGVIPEQYF. CDR3 nucleotide sequence: TGTGCCAGCAGCTTAGCAGGGGTGATCCCCGAGCAGTACTTC. The variable domain in full, with the rest retrieved from reference TRBV7-2 and TRBJ2-7, is GAGVSQSPSNKVTEKGKDVELRCDPISGHTALYWYRQSLGQGLEFLIYFQGNSAPDKSGLPSDRFSAERTGGSVSTLTIQRTQQEDSAVYLCASSLAGVIPEQYFGPGTRLTVT.